The T cell receptor (beta chain) described here comes from a study of blood T cells in healthy people across ages. This clonotype was counted between two and nine times. The antigen is not known. Through a sample-barcoded 5' primer and a J-beta primer mix, a second PCR was run for about 6 to 11 cycles. TCRdb reanalysed the 5' RACE reads using MiXCR and keeps one entry per CDR3 protein. The data hold over 950,000 distinct CDR3 sequences, with roughly half observed a single time. This CDR3 region has 17 residues. Germline lookup yields CDR1 SGHDT and CDR2 YYEEEE. With 3 bases clipped from V and 1 base from J, the junction kept 4 bases outside the gene matches. Broader study findings: Because sorting was not performed, PBMCs prevented conclusive naive versus antigen-experienced comparison.

V and J are TRBV5-6 and TRBJ2-1; 13 nucleotides agree with TRBD2. Sequenced sample: blood. This sequence originates from a woman aged 55-70 years in good health. CDR3 sequence reads: CASSYRTSGSSYNEQFF. The CDR3 coding sequence is TGTGCCAGCAGCTACCGGACTAGCGGGAGTTCCTACAATGAGCAGTTCTTC.